This TCR beta chain was documented in a study of neurological immune-mediated disorders. On this clonotype itself: Being one base from a much bigger clone, this may be a read error.

Using its own MiXCR run on the 5' RACE reads, TCRdb lists one record per CDR3 protein. Of approximately 82,000 distinct CDR3 sequences in the sample, around 14% were seen once. The specimen sequenced was PBMCs. The origin of this receptor is a woman between 50 and 59 years old in good health.

CDR3 amino acids: CASITALTGIDEKLFF. The CDR3 region has the DNA TGCGCCAGCATCACCGCACTGACAGGGATAGATGAAAAACTGTTTTTT. The rearrangement joins TRBV5-1 to TRBJ1-4, with 7 bases identical to TRBD1. Unmatched junction bases numbered 14, after V lost 6 bases and J lost 6 bases. The CDR3 spans 16 residues. From germline, CDR1 is SGHRS and CDR2 YFSETQ.